The TCR beta chain described here comes from a study of shared clonotypes between healthy human individuals. The CDR3 covers 15 residues. J was trimmed by 5 bases and V by 7 bases; bases with no gene match: 11. Per the germline V gene, CDR1 is SNHLY and CDR2 is FYNNEI. Sequenced by immunoSEQ multiplex PCR; TCRdb stores in-frame clones only, minus some. Seen here are 500,000 or so clones, more than 95% observed once, and the top ten hold around 0.066%. V usage is TRBV2 and J usage is TRBJ2-7, with 10 nucleotides matching TRBD1. Sequencing was carried out using naive CD4+ T cells sorted from blood. Subset specified: CD45RA+ positively selected. This sequence originates from a woman aged 25 to 39 in good health. The CDR3 nucleotides read TGTGCCAGCAAGCCGGGACAGGGGAATTGGAACGAGCAGTACTTC. Encoded protein: CASKPGQGNWNEQYF.